What follows are 18 T cell receptor beta chains derived from one specimen sequenced in a study of CD8 T cells in Susac syndrome (dated 2019 in TCRdb). Library construction relied on the immunoSEQ multiplex PCR assay. RNA was extracted using the RNeasy kit, and about 0.45 to 1 ug of the RNA was reverse transcribed with random hexamers. The raw public reads went through TCRdb reprocessing: fastp at Q25, MiXCR clone calling, in-frame beta chains kept. Each entry is one CDR3 protein sequence, shown with its most common DNA and genes. This sample has about 300,000 distinct CDR3 sequences in its table, and just over 90% of those were observed once. The ten largest clones take up 0.065% of the sample. Sequenced material: CD4+ T cells from PBMCs. All receptors derive from a human donor with multiple sclerosis.

CDR3 region: CASSPDRGSYNEQFF. The DNA for the CDR3 is TGTGCCAGCAGTCCCGACAGGGGCTCCTACAATGAGCAGTTCTTC. J is TRBJ2-1 and V is TRBV7-3, with 8 bases lining up with TRBD1. Trimming took 6 bases from V and 0 from J; bases not matched to a gene: 4. CDR1 is SGHTA, CDR2 FQGTGA, per germline. This CDR3 spans 15 amino acids.

Concerning this clonotype itself: The junction differs from germline at one of its ends, possibly a read error. The chain couples TRBV7-7 to TRBJ2-3, with 9 bases that match TRBD2. The CDR3 loop spans 16 amino acids. The germline gives CDR1 SSHAT, CDR2 FNYEAQ (reference sequence). The CDR3: CASSRTGLAFPDTQYF. CDR3 DNA sequence: TGTGCTAGCAGCCGAACCGGACTAGCGTTTCCAGATACGCAGTATTTT.

The chain carries TRBV6-1 and TRBJ2-7; 8 bases agree with TRBD1. CDR1 is MNHNS, CDR2 SASEGT, per germline. This CDR3 comprises 13 residues. J lost 4 bases, V lost 5 bases, and 4 bases had no gene match. CDR3 DNA: TGTGCCAGCAGTACCCGGACAGGGTACGAGCAGTACTTC. It yields the protein CASSTRTGYEQYF.

The chain combines TRBV6-5 with TRBJ1-5; 8 nucleotides line up with TRBD1. The J segment lost 6 bases and the V segment lost 6 bases, leaving 7 bases of the junction unmatched. Germline V gene lookup returns CDR1 MNHEY and CDR2 SVGAGI. The CDR3 length is 14 residues. Here the CDR3 DNA reads TGTGCCAGCAGCAGGACAGGGTGGATTCAGCCCCAGCATTTT. Its translation is CASSRTGWIQPQHF.

The chain has TRBV27 and TRBJ1-1; D gene unclear. V lost 6 bases and J 1 base, leaving 12 bases between the germline ends. The germline V gene has CDR1 MNHEY and CDR2 SMNVEV (reference sequence). The CDR3 extends over 14 amino acids. The chain's CDR3 is CASRKVVGNTEAFF. CDR3 in DNA: TGTGCCAGCAGGAAGGTAGTAGGGAACACTGAAGCTTTCTTT.

The count of this clonotype is one. DNA of the CDR3: TGTGCCAGCAGTCGACGGACAGGGGGCTCCAATCAGCCCCAGCATTTT. This codes for CASSRRTGGSNQPQHF. This rearrangement joins TRBV12-3 or TRBV12-4 to TRBJ1-5, with TRBD1 identical over 11 bases. The V segment lost 5 bases and the J segment 3 bases; nucleotides outside the gene matches: 6. The CDR3 runs 16 residues.

The genes are TRBV6-2 or TRBV6-3 and TRBJ1-5; D gene unclear. Germline V lookup: CDR1 MNHEY, CDR2 SVGEGT. The V end was cut by 6 bases, the J end by 2 bases, with 11 bases between. There are 14 residues in the CDR3. CDR3 in DNA: TGTGCCAGCAGCGGAGGGTTAGGCAATCAGCCCCAGCATTTT. This translates into CASSGGLGNQPQHF.

This chain joins TRBV7-9 and TRBJ2-2, with D possibly TRBD1 on 6 matching bases. The CDR3 spans 14 residues. Germline V lookup: CDR1 SEHNR, CDR2 FQNEAQ (reference sequence). Trimming stripped 6 bases from V and 1 base from J, with 9 bases between. The CDR3 loop reads CASSWDMNTGELFF. Here the CDR3 DNA reads TGTGCCAGCAGTTGGGACATGAACACCGGGGAGCTGTTTTTT.

The rearrangement joins TRBV2 to TRBJ1-4; D gene uncertain. The V gene lost 4 bases and the J gene lost 2 bases, with 14 bases spanning the gap. The CDR3 spans 16 residues. The germline CDR1 and CDR2 sequences are SNHLY and FYNNEI. CDR3: CASSARYLRTNEKLFF. The DNA for the CDR3 is TGTGCCAGCAGTGCCCGCTACCTTCGGACTAATGAAAAACTGTTTTTT. The entire variable domain, with the rest obtained from reference TRBV2 and TRBJ1-4, is as follows: EPEVTQTPSHQVTQMGQEVILRCVPISNHLYFYWYRQILGQKVEFLVSFYNNEISEKSEIFDDQFSVERPDGSNFTLKIRSTKLEDSAMYFCASSARYLRTNEKLFFGSGTQLSVL.

The CDR3 here is CASSSLSGAYYEQYF. CDR3 bases: TGTGCCAGTAGTAGCCTTAGCGGGGCCTACTACGAGCAGTACTTC. The gene calls are TRBV19 and TRBJ2-7, with TRBD2 matching over 8 bases. The CDR3 runs 15 residues. J was trimmed by 3 bases and V by 4 bases; bases with no gene match: 8. Germline CDR1 and CDR2: LNHDA and SQIVND (reference sequence).

This clonotype has just a few counts. The rearrangement uses TRBV7-9 and TRBJ2-4; D perhaps matches TRBD2 (5 bases). Germline-derived CDR1 and CDR2 are SEHNR and FQNEAQ (reference sequence). V lost 3 bases, J lost 13 bases, and 13 bases lay in between. CDR3 size: 12 residues. This chain's CDR3 is CASSFPTGNQYF. The CDR3 bases are TGTGCCAGCAGCTTTCCTACCGGGAACCAGTACTTC.

The gene calls are TRBV7-2 and TRBJ1-2, with unresolved D. CDR1 is SGHTA and CDR2 is FQGNSA in the germline V gene. This CDR3 has 11 residues. V lost 5 bases and J 3 bases, leaving 4 bases between the germline ends. The CDR3 protein is CASSRDYGYTF. The CDR3 nucleotides read TGTGCCAGCAGCCGGGACTATGGCTACACCTTC.

The rearrangement joins TRBV10-2 to TRBJ1-2, with D hard to call. This CDR3 spans 13 amino acids. The ends were cut back, 0 bases at V and 7 bases at J, with 9 bases in the middle. Germline V gene data show CDR1 as WSHSY and CDR2 as SAAADI. The CDR3 region has the DNA TGCGCCAGCAGTGAGTCAGACACCCTTGGCTACACCTTC. The encoded protein is CASSESDTLGYTF.

The chain is built from TRBV7-3 and TRBJ1-1; the match to TRBD1 covers 7 bases. The CDR3 sequence is 14 residues long. The junction had 4 bases not matched to a gene; V was cut back by 2 bases and J by 4 bases. Germline V gene sequence: CDR1 SGHTA, CDR2 FQGTGA. The CDR3 DNA is TGTGCCAGCAGCTTACAAGGGGGCGCCACTGAAGCTTTCTTT. This encodes CASSLQGGATEAFF.

This clonotype turned up a few times. V usage is TRBV2 and J usage is TRBJ1-1; D call uncertain. This CDR3 is built from 14 residues. CDR1 is SNHLY, CDR2 FYNNEI, per germline. The V gene lost 5 bases and the J gene lost 1 base, with 11 bases spanning the gap. The CDR3 is CASSPRAQNTEAFF. The CDR3 DNA reads as TGTGCCAGCAGTCCCCGGGCGCAGAACACTGAAGCTTTCTTT.

V usage is TRBV29-1 and J usage is TRBJ2-1, with 11 nucleotides matching TRBD2. Germline CDR1 and CDR2: SQVTM and ANQGSEA. V lost 5 bases to trimming and J lost 9 bases; unmatched junction nucleotides: 9. This CDR3 comprises 14 residues. CDR3 coding DNA: TGCAGCGTTCGAAGACTAGCGGGGCCCCCTGAGCAGTTCTTC. This encodes CSVRRLAGPPEQFF.

The chain joins TRBV7-9 to TRBJ2-7; D is ambiguous. CDR1 is SEHNR and CDR2 is FQNEAQ in the germline V gene (reference sequence). Trimming left V 4 bases short and J 4 bases short, with 20 bases between. The CDR3 spans 16 residues. CDR3 loop: CASSSEPGQIKYEQYF. The CDR3 bases are TGTGCCAGCAGCTCCGAACCGGGCCAGATAAAGTACGAGCAGTACTTC.

The rearrangement uses TRBV20-1 and TRBJ2-3; the match to TRBD1 covers 7 bases. J was trimmed by 1 base and V by 6 bases; bases with no gene match: 7. The CDR3 covers 14 residues. Germline-derived CDR1 and CDR2 are DFQATT and SNEGSKA (reference sequence). The CDR3 reads CSAKTGMGTDTQYF. Written as DNA, the CDR3 is TGCAGTGCGAAGACAGGGATGGGCACAGATACGCAGTATTTT.